The next 19 T cell receptor beta chains were all read from a single sample in a study of beta chain features in type 1 diabetes. The sequenced template was cDNA made from the entire isolated RNA. TCRdb's copy holds only in-frame clones and misses some; the assay was immunoSEQ multiplex PCR. The table records 130,000 or so clones, roughly 9.3% of them present only once. The sample was central memory CD4+ T cells from blood. The receptors stem from a woman aged 40 to 50 in good health.

The V and J genes are TRBV5-4 and TRBJ2-4; 9 bases map to TRBD1. This CDR3 region has 13 residues. With V trimmed by 4 bases and J by 8 bases, 4 bases remained unmatched. Germline assignment: CDR1 SGHNT and CDR2 YYREEE (reference sequence). CDR3 sequence reads: CASSPDRGDIQYF. CDR3 DNA sequence: TGTGCCAGCAGCCCGGACAGGGGCGACATTCAGTACTTC.

This clone has only a few counts. This rearrangement joins TRBV7-2 to TRBJ2-7; 7 bases map to TRBD1. The length of the CDR3 is 15 residues. Trimming removed 6 bases from V and 0 bases from J; junction bases left unmatched: 8. Germline CDR1 reads SGHTA; CDR2 reads FQGNSA. As DNA, the CDR3 is TGTGCCAGCAGTCAACAGGGGCTGAGCTCCTACGAGCAGTACTTC. It specifies CASSQQGLSSYEQYF.

The chain uses TRBV6-6 and TRBJ1-1; 8 bases match TRBD1. The germline V gene encodes CDR1 MNHNY and CDR2 SVGAGI (reference sequence). The CDR3 is made up of 14 amino acids. V was pared by 5 bases and J by 5 bases, with 7 bases of the junction left unmatched. CDR3 amino acids: CASSLTGGDTEAFF. The CDR3 coding sequence is TGTGCCAGCAGTCTCACAGGGGGGGATACTGAAGCTTTCTTT.

This chain links TRBV6-1 with TRBJ2-7, with 10 bases identical to TRBD1. Germline CDR1 MNHNS, CDR2 SASEGT. The CDR3 length is 15 residues. Trimming cost V 6 bases and J 2 bases; bases outside gene matches: 7. CDR3 in DNA: TGTGCCAGCAGGACAAGGACAGGGGGTCCCTACGAGCAGTACTTC. Translation gives CASRTRTGGPYEQYF.

This clone was seen only a few times. The chain recombines TRBV5-1 with TRBJ1-2, with D uncertain. The CDR3 consists of 13 residues. V was clipped by 1 base and J by 1 base, with 5 bases between them. CDR1 is SGHRS and CDR2 is YFSETQ in the germline V gene. The CDR3 region is CASSLSDNYGYTF. CDR3 nucleotides: TGCGCCAGCAGCTTGTCAGATAACTATGGCTACACCTTC.

This clone appeared a few times. The chain is built from TRBV18 and TRBJ2-5, with D possibly matching TRBD1 (6 bases). The V end lost 0 bases, the J end lost 5 bases, and 13 bases lay between the germline ends. This CDR3 region has 15 residues. CDR1 and CDR2 (germline): KGHSH, LQKENI. The CDR3 sequence: CASSPPGRGGETQYF. The CDR3, as DNA: TGTGCCAGCTCACCACCCGGCAGGGGCGGGGAGACCCAGTACTTC.

This chain uses TRBV5-6 with TRBJ1-2, with TRBD1 as a possible D gene (6 bases). V was cut by 4 bases and J by 4 bases, with 14 bases left in between. CDR3 length: 14 amino acids. Germline V gene data show CDR1 as SGHDT and CDR2 as YYEEEE. CDR3 loop: CASSLGDIRYGYTF. The CDR3 DNA follows: TGTGCCAGCAGCCTTGGGGACATCCGCTATGGCTACACCTTC.

This clone has more than one count but fewer than ten. The J gene is TRBJ2-5, the V gene TRBV7-2, with D tentatively TRBD1 (5 bases). V shed 5 bases and J shed 1 base, with 8 bases lying between them. The CDR3 is 13 amino acids. Looked up from germline, CDR1 is SGHTA and CDR2 is FQGNSA. The CDR3 here is CASSGAGQETQYF. CDR3 coding DNA: TGTGCCAGCAGCGGGGCAGGCCAAGAGACCCAGTACTTC.

This clone was detected only a few times. V gene TRBV5-1 combines with J gene TRBJ1-5; D perhaps matches TRBD1 (6 bases). The CDR3 sequence is 15 residues long. With 0 bases removed from V and 6 bases from J, the gap between germline ends came to 13 bases. The germline CDR1 and CDR2 sequences are SGHRS and YFSETQ. The CDR3 nucleotides read TGCGCCAGCAGCTTGGGACAGGCGCCTAGTCAGCCCCAGCATTTT. It codes for CASSLGQAPSQPQHF.

This clone was observed a handful of times. This rearrangement joins TRBV5-1 to TRBJ2-3; 8 bases map to TRBD2. CDR1 is SGHRS, CDR2 YFSETQ, per germline. This CDR3 contains 15 residues. After removal of 5 bases from V and 2 bases from J, the junction contained 7 bases not matched to a gene. The CDR3 DNA sequence: TGCGCCAGCAGTTTCCAGCGGGGGTACACAGATACGCAGTATTTT. The encoded protein is CASSFQRGYTDTQYF.

This clone came up a few times. The genes are TRBV29-1 and TRBJ2-6; 7 bases agree with TRBD1. Per germline, CDR1 SQVTM and CDR2 ANQGSEA. The CDR3 has 16 residues. V gave up 5 bases and J gave up 0 bases; unmatched junction bases: 7. The CDR3 region is CSVSRAGGSGANVLTF. The CDR3 nucleotides read TGCAGCGTTTCACGCGCAGGGGGCTCTGGGGCCAACGTCCTGACTTTC. The complete variable domain, with remaining parts taken from reference TRBV29-1 and TRBJ2-6, reads SAVISQKPSRDICQRGTSLTIQCQVDSQVTMMFWYRQQPGQSLTLIATANQGSEATYESGFVIDKFPISRPNLTFSTLTVSNMSPEDSSIYLCSVSRAGGSGANVLTFGAGSRLTVL.

The chain carries TRBV7-8 and TRBJ2-2, with TRBD2 as a possible D gene (5 bases). V was shortened by 8 bases and J by 1 base, with 14 bases between the two germline ends. CDR1 and CDR2 from the germline V gene are SGHVS and FQNEAQ. This CDR3 spans 15 amino acids. DNA for the CDR3: TGTGCCAGCGGACGGATCAGCGGGAACACCGGGGAGCTGTTTTTT. Translating it yields CASGRISGNTGELFF.

The rearrangement joins TRBV6-5 to TRBJ2-5; the D is unclear. The CDR3 runs 13 residues. CDR1 and CDR2 from the germline V gene are MNHEY and SVGAGI. V was shortened by 6 bases and J by 4 bases, with 12 bases between the two germline ends. The CDR3 here is CASSRVGLETQYF. In nucleotides, the CDR3 is TGTGCCAGCAGCCGCGTCGGGTTAGAGACCCAGTACTTC.

The chain has TRBV15 and TRBJ1-2; 7 bases map to TRBD1. V was pared by 3 bases and J by 14 bases, with 9 bases of the junction left unmatched. The germline CDR1 and CDR2 sequences are LNHNV and YYDKDF (reference sequence). CDR3 length: 12 residues. In nucleotides, the CDR3 is TGTGCCACCAGCAGGGAGACAGGGTCCCATACCTTC. The encoded protein is CATSRETGSHTF.

The V gene is TRBV9, the J gene TRBJ2-5, with 11 nucleotides matching TRBD1. Germline trimming cut 3 bases from V and 0 bases from J; bases unmatched to any gene: 13. Germline V gene lookup returns CDR1 SGDLS and CDR2 YYNGEE. CDR3 size: 19 residues. For the CDR3, the DNA is TGTGCCAGCAGCGCCTCGGACAGGGGGCCATTTGGGTACCAAGAGACCCAGTACTTC. This translates into CASSASDRGPFGYQETQYF.

The chain combines TRBV19 with TRBJ2-5; 9 bases match TRBD2. CDR3 length equals 16 residues. Trimming took 4 bases from V and 2 from J; bases not matched to a gene: 8. CDR1 LNHDA and CDR2 SQIVND come from the germline V gene (reference sequence). The CDR3 is CASSTSRLAGQETQYF. The CDR3 bases are TGTGCCAGTAGTACAAGTCGGCTAGCGGGGCAAGAGACCCAGTACTTC.

The chain combines TRBV6-5 with TRBJ1-5, with TRBD1 matching over 8 bases. This CDR3 has 13 residues. J was trimmed by 5 bases and V by 4 bases; bases with no gene match: 1. Germline loops: CDR1 MNHEY, CDR2 SVGAGI. CDR3 sequence: CASSSGGYQPQHF. CDR3 nucleotides: TGTGCCAGCAGTTCAGGGGGCTATCAGCCCCAGCATTTT.

This clone was recorded a few times. The chain is built from TRBV4-2 and TRBJ1-2; 7 nucleotides align to TRBD1. Germline assignment: CDR1 LGHNA and CDR2 YNFKEQ. The ends lost 1 base at V and 4 bases at J; junction bases unmatched: 3. CDR3 length: 14 residues. DNA of the CDR3: TGTGCCAGCAGCCAAGGGACAGGCGCCTATGGCTACACCTTC. Residues: CASSQGTGAYGYTF.

This CDR3 reads CASSAGTGEPTDTQYF. CDR3 nucleotide sequence: TGTGCCAGCAGCGCAGGGACAGGGGAACCCACAGATACGCAGTATTTT. This rearrangement joins TRBV5-4 to TRBJ2-3, with 10 bases identical to TRBD1. The CDR3 has 16 amino acids. The trim removed 4 bases at V and 2 bases at J, leaving 7 bases unmatched. CDR1 and CDR2 from the germline V gene are SGHNT and YYREEE (reference sequence).